The entry that follows covers one T cell receptor (beta chain) sequence. No antigen is known for it. Trimming pared 0 bases from V and 7 bases from J, leaving 7 bases between. The length of the CDR3 is 13 residues. CDR1 and CDR2 (germline): SGDLS, YYNGEE. Documented treatment: approximately 18 received Ad26.COV2.S at low or high dose, single or two shots; 5 received placebo; per-sample allocation not given. Each sample was drawn 63 days after the first injection (of vaccine or placebo). This sample was taken from a study of Ad26.COV2.S vaccination and SARS-CoV-2 variants. Overall study results and limits: Vaccine recipients showed a spike-specific TCR breadth that was higher than in placebo recipients.

Clones were read by immunoSEQ multiplex PCR, and TCRdb kept only the in-frame ones, dropping some. Seen here are 290,000 or so clones, around 87% observed once, and the top ten hold about 3.1%. The clonotype comes from a person between 18 and 65 years old who received the Ad26.COV2.S COVID-19 vaccine or a placebo. This material consisted of peripheral blood, taken in a trial of Ad26.COV2.S vaccine versus placebo. The chain is built from TRBV9 and TRBJ2-2, with no clear D. CDR3 sequence: CASSVEVVGELFF. As DNA, the CDR3 is TGTGCCAGCAGCGTAGAAGTGGTCGGGGAGCTGTTTTTT. The full variable domain, in which reference TRBV9 and TRBJ2-2 provide the parts outside the CDR3, is DSGVTQTPKHLITATGQRVTLRCSPRSGDLSVYWYQQSLDQGLQFLIQYYNGEERAKGNILERFSAQQFPDLHSELNLSSLELGDSALYFCASSVEVVGELFFGEGSRLTVL.